This is a list of T cell receptor beta chains from one sample in a study of cytomegalovirus exposure and HLA in healthy donors. The assay was immunoSEQ multiplex PCR, and TCRdb's table has in-frame clones only and misses some. The profile shows over 55,000 clones, approximately 87% of them singletons. Source material: PBMCs. These receptors all stem from a man aged 18 to 29 in good health and CMV-seronegative. The CDR3 runs from the conserved cysteine through the conserved F or W. D genes are given only for firm matches. Expanded clones get a size class; other rows say once, few or many, or leave the size out.

clone size,D gene,J gene,V gene,CDR3 protein,CDR3 DNA
once,NA,TRBJ1-5,TRBV7-8,CASSLGRDQPQHF,TGTGCCAGCAGCTTAGGCAGGGATCAGCCCCAGCATTTT
NA,NA,TRBJ2-1,TRBV7-7,CASSLGGQHNEQFF,TGTGCTAGCAGCTTGGGGGGGCAACACAATGAGCAGTTCTTC
NA,TRBD1,TRBJ1-2,TRBV7-9,CASSQWDRVDGYTF,TGTGCCAGCAGCCAATGGGACAGGGTGGATGGCTACACCTTC
NA,NA,TRBJ2-7,TRBV18,CASSPSAGPYEQYF,TGTGCCAGCTCACCATCGGCAGGGCCCTACGAGCAGTACTTC
NA,TRBD1,TRBJ1-1,TRBV28,CASSRQGANTEAFF,TGTGCCAGCAGCCGGCAGGGGGCGAACACTGAAGCTTTCTTT
NA,NA,TRBJ2-7,TRBV2,CASSVNRESYEQYF,TGTGCCAGCAGTGTTAACAGGGAATCCTACGAGCAGTACTTC
NA,NA,TRBJ1-1,TRBV14,CASSQRGGRNTEAFF,TGTGCCAGCAGCCAACGTGGGGGCAGGAACACTGAAGCTTTCTTT
NA,TRBD2,TRBJ2-7,TRBV4-2,CASSQEGERGSSYEQYF,TGTGCCAGCAGCCAAGAAGGGGAGCGGGGGAGCTCCTACGAGCAGTACTTC
NA,TRBD2,TRBJ2-2,TRBV11-1,CASSLTSGYTGELFF,TGTGCCAGCAGCTTGACTAGCGGCTACACCGGGGAGCTGTTTTTT
NA,NA,TRBJ2-2,TRBV7-3,CASSLGFWGAGELFF,TGTGCCAGCAGCTTAGGATTCTGGGGAGCCGGGGAGCTGTTTTTT
NA,NA,TRBJ1-1,TRBV7-8,CASSLASTGTEAFF,TGTGCCAGCAGCTTAGCATCGACAGGCACTGAAGCTTTCTTT
NA,NA,TRBJ1-1,TRBV14,CASSQVLASFTGNTEAFF,TGTGCCAGCAGCCAAGTGCTTGCTTCCTTTACCGGGAACACTGAAGCTTTCTTT
NA,NA,TRBJ2-2,TRBV29-1,CSVESEAGELFF,TGCAGCGTTGAATCGGAGGCCGGGGAGCTGTTTTTT
NA,NA,TRBJ2-5,TRBV2,CASTRLVETQYF,TGTGCCAGCACGCGGCTAGTCGAGACCCAGTACTTC
NA,NA,TRBJ1-2,TRBV5-5,CASSLDPGLGYTF,TGTGCCAGCAGCTTGGACCCAGGGCTTGGCTACACCTTC
once,TRBD1,TRBJ2-2,TRBV18,CASSPGTGGTGELFF,TGTGCCAGCTCGCCTGGGACAGGAGGCACCGGGGAGCTGTTTTTT
NA,NA,TRBJ1-2,TRBV19,CASRRDITNYGYTF,TGTGCCAGCCGTCGGGACATAACTAACTATGGCTACACCTTC
NA,NA,TRBJ1-2,TRBV19,CASRLLPGLNPRYTF,TGTGCCAGTAGGCTTCTTCCAGGGTTGAATCCGCGCTACACCTTC
NA,TRBD2,TRBJ2-3,TRBV28,CASSFGASGGGDTQYF,TGTGCCAGCAGTTTTGGGGCTAGCGGGGGAGGAGATACGCAGTATTTT
NA,TRBD1,TRBJ1-6,TRBV29-1,CSVVGTGGNSPLHF,TGCAGCGTTGTAGGGACAGGGGGAAATTCACCCCTCCACTTT
NA,NA,TRBJ2-3,TRBV11-3,CASSLGLGTDTQYF,TGTGCCAGCAGCTTAGGTCTAGGCACAGATACGCAGTATTTT
once,NA,TRBJ1-2,TRBV28,CASSLSRGYGYTF,TGTGCCAGCAGTCTCTCCAGGGGCTATGGCTACACCTTC
NA,NA,TRBJ1-2,TRBV5-1,CASSLGSQGSVRGYTF,TGCGCCAGCAGCTTGGGTTCTCAGGGATCCGTTCGGGGCTACACCTTC
NA,NA,TRBJ2-5,TRBV25-1,CASSELRDPKETQYF,TGTGCCAGCAGTGAATTGAGGGATCCCAAAGAGACCCAGTACTTC
NA,NA,TRBJ1-2,TRBV29-1,CSVERSNYGYTF,TGCAGCGTTGAGCGATCTAACTATGGCTACACCTTC
NA,TRBD1,TRBJ2-1,TRBV19,CASTATGWDEQFF,TGTGCCAGTACCGCGACAGGGTGGGATGAGCAGTTCTTC
NA,NA,TRBJ1-4,TRBV28,CASSFMTGNEKLFF,TGTGCCAGCAGCTTCATGACCGGGAATGAAAAACTGTTTTTT
NA,TRBD1,TRBJ1-2,TRBV10-2,CASRGDRVGYGYTF,TGCGCCAGCAGGGGGGACAGGGTAGGGTATGGCTACACCTTC
NA,NA,TRBJ2-7,TRBV7-8,CASSLLGPGGYEQYF,TGTGCCAGCAGCTTATTGGGGCCTGGTGGATACGAGCAGTACTTC
NA,TRBD2,TRBJ2-1,TRBV10-3,CAISESGTSGGYNEQFF,TGTGCCATCAGTGAGTCAGGGACTAGCGGGGGGTACAATGAGCAGTTCTTC
NA,NA,TRBJ1-2,TRBV29-1,CSVEDPGYTF,TGCAGCGTTGAAGATCCAGGCTACACCTTC
NA,NA,TRBJ1-5,TRBV5-1,CASSPGAGASNQPQHF,TGCGCCAGCAGCCCCGGAGCAGGGGCTAGCAATCAGCCCCAGCATTTT
NA,TRBD1,TRBJ2-7,TRBV4-1,CASSQVGTEGEQYF,TGCGCCAGCAGCCAAGTGGGGACAGAGGGCGAGCAGTACTTC
NA,NA,TRBJ2-7,TRBV12-5,CARALPDEQYF,TGTGCTAGAGCTCTTCCCGACGAGCAGTACTTC
once,NA,TRBJ1-2,TRBV6-5,CASSYSKGHPGGYTF,TGTGCCAGCAGTTACTCGAAGGGACACCCTGGAGGCTACACCTTC